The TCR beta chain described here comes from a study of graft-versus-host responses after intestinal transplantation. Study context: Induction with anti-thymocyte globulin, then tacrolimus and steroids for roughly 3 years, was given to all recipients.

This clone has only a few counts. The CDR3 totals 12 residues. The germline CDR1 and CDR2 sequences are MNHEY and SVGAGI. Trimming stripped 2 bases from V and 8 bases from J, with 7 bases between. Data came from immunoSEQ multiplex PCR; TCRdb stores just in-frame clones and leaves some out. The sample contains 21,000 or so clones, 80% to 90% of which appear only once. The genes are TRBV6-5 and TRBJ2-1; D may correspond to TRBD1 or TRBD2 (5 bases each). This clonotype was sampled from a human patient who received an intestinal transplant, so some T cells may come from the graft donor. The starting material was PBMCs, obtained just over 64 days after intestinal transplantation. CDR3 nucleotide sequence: TGTGCCAGCAGTTACGGGGGAGATGAGCAGTTCTTC. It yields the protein CASSYGGDEQFF.